The present T cell receptor (beta chain) was sequenced within a study of T cell responses to AZD1222 COVID-19 vaccine. Concerning this clone: Its antigen remains unknown.

Study results and limitations: The CD4 TCRs associated with vaccination extended across spike and predominated at 160-218 and 743-854. Epitopes outside B.1.351 and B.1.1.7 mutated regions reportedly drew nearly half of spike TCRs.

Sequencing used immunoSEQ multiplex PCR; TCRdb keeps in-frame clones, though not all of them. The sample holds 75,000 to 90,000 clones; about 82% are singletons and the top ten take roughly 8.7%. V was cut by 4 bases and J by 2 bases, with 11 bases left in between. The germline CDR1 and CDR2 sequences are WSHSY and SAAADI. The CDR3 extends over 14 amino acids. This sequence was found in an adult in good health. This sample comprised peripheral blood, obtained on day 0 of AZD1222 vaccination. The chain is built from TRBV10-2 and TRBJ1-2; unclear D gene. The CDR3 sequence is CASSGSSSNYGYTF. CDR3 sequence (DNA): TGCGCCAGCAGTGGATCCTCGTCCAACTATGGCTACACCTTC.